These T cell receptor beta chains were read from a single sample in a study of blood T cell repertoires in COVID-19. The table came from immunoSEQ multiplex PCR; TCRdb's copy has only in-frame clones and leaves some out. The repertoire holds roughly 150,000 clones, with 75% to 90% as singletons. Sequenced sample: peripheral blood. These receptors were taken from a woman of 80 years or more with acute or convalescent COVID-19. Each CDR3 is given with its conserved first and last residue. Fields, in order: clone size, V gene, D gene, J gene, CDR3 DNA, CDR3 protein. The D gene is left open where the match is weak. Expanded clones are given a class, and other clones once, few, many or no size at all.

clone_size: -; v_call: TRBV12-3/TRBV12-4; d_call: -; j_call: TRBJ1-2; cdr3_nt: TGTGCCAGCGCCCTCGGGGGGGAGGATGGCTACACCTTC; cdr3_aa: CASALGGEDGYTF
clone_size: -; v_call: TRBV6-6; d_call: TRBD1; j_call: TRBJ1-1; cdr3_nt: TGTGCCAGCAGAACGGGACAGGGGGCCATGAACACTGAAGCTTTCTTT; cdr3_aa: CASRTGQGAMNTEAFF
clone_size: -; v_call: TRBV12-3/TRBV12-4; d_call: -; j_call: TRBJ1-3; cdr3_nt: TGTGCCAGCCAGCCAGGGGTGGGAAACACCATATATTTT; cdr3_aa: CASQPGVGNTIYF
clone_size: -; v_call: TRBV2; d_call: -; j_call: TRBJ2-3; cdr3_nt: TGTGCCAGCAGGGTCACCGGAGGGTCAGATACGCAGTATTTT; cdr3_aa: CASRVTGGSDTQYF
clone_size: -; v_call: TRBV12-5; d_call: -; j_call: TRBJ2-7; cdr3_nt: TGTGCTAGTGGTTTGGTACTAGGTGACCCATCCTACGAGCAGTACTTC; cdr3_aa: CASGLVLGDPSYEQYF
clone_size: -; v_call: TRBV3-1/TRBV3-2; d_call: TRBD2; j_call: TRBJ2-1; cdr3_nt: TGTGCCAGCCTCGGGACTAGCGGGGGATCGGGTTACAATGAGCAGTTCTTC; cdr3_aa: CASLGTSGGSGYNEQFF
clone_size: -; v_call: TRBV5-5; d_call: TRBD1; j_call: TRBJ2-2; cdr3_nt: TGTGCCAGCAGCCGGGGACAGGGGGTGGTCACCGGGGAGCTGTTTTTT; cdr3_aa: CASSRGQGVVTGELFF
clone_size: -; v_call: TRBV20-1; d_call: -; j_call: TRBJ1-6; cdr3_nt: TGCAGTGCTAGTGGGGAGGGGGTCAGGTCTAATTCACCCCTCCATTTT; cdr3_aa: CSASGEGVRSNSPLHF
clone_size: -; v_call: TRBV5-1; d_call: -; j_call: TRBJ2-7; cdr3_nt: TGCGCCAGCAGCTTGTCCGCTGGCAGGGAGGCCGAGCAGTACTTC; cdr3_aa: CASSLSAGREAEQYF
clone_size: -; v_call: TRBV4-1; d_call: TRBD1; j_call: TRBJ1-6; cdr3_nt: TGCGCCAGCAGCCGACAACAGGGGAGCTTAGAGCCCCTCCACTTT; cdr3_aa: CASSRQQGSLEPLHF
clone_size: -; v_call: TRBV5-6; d_call: TRBD1; j_call: TRBJ1-2; cdr3_nt: TGTGCCAGCAGCTTGGCAGGTGGAGGGGGCGACTATGGCTACACCTTC; cdr3_aa: CASSLAGGGGDYGYTF
clone_size: -; v_call: TRBV2; d_call: -; j_call: TRBJ1-2; cdr3_nt: TGTGCCAGCAGTGACGGGTCGGGCTACACCTTC; cdr3_aa: CASSDGSGYTF
clone_size: once; v_call: TRBV20-1; d_call: -; j_call: TRBJ1-5; cdr3_nt: TGCAGTGCGGGCAACAATCAGCCCCAGCATTTT; cdr3_aa: CSAGNNQPQHF
clone_size: few; v_call: TRBV19; d_call: -; j_call: TRBJ1-2; cdr3_nt: TGTGCCAGTAGGACCGTACAGGGATTCGAGTATGGCTACACCTTC; cdr3_aa: CASRTVQGFEYGYTF
clone_size: -; v_call: TRBV18; d_call: TRBD1; j_call: TRBJ2-7; cdr3_nt: TGTGCCAGCTCAGAGGGGACAGGGGACACCTACGAGCAGTACTTC; cdr3_aa: CASSEGTGDTYEQYF
clone_size: -; v_call: TRBV7-3; d_call: -; j_call: TRBJ1-6; cdr3_nt: TGTGCCAGCAGCTTAGACAGGACTTCACCCCTCCACTTT; cdr3_aa: CASSLDRTSPLHF
clone_size: once; v_call: TRBV12-3/TRBV12-4; d_call: -; j_call: TRBJ2-3; cdr3_nt: TGTGCCAGCAGCCGGCGGGACTTTTATACGCAGTATTTT; cdr3_aa: CASSRRDFYTQYF